The clone carrying this T cell receptor beta chain was observed at least ten times. The antigen remains undetermined. TCRdb used MiXCR to reprocess the 5' RACE reads, holding one entry per CDR3 protein. The sample lists thousands of distinct CDR3 sequences, approximately 8.4% occurring once. Sample time point: sample taken at primary tumor resection. CDR1 SGHDT and CDR2 YYEEEE come from the germline V gene. This CDR3 comprises 14 residues. V was cut by 4 bases and J by 1 base, with 11 bases left in between. This record comes from a study of spatial heterogeneity in lung cancer. Study context: Tumor-region counts of TCR transcripts tracked strongly with a T cell module score from matched bulk RNA-seq. Study results and caveats: Within tumors, counts of expanded alpha and beta TCRs tracked tumor mutation counts. Roughly 6.4% of tumor T cells for alpha chains and roughly 12% for beta chains were estimated to be covered.

The V and J genes are TRBV5-6 and TRBJ1-1, with D possibly TRBD1 on 6 matching bases. The specimen was lung tumor tissue, collected at surgery. This TCR was sampled from a female donor with early-stage non-small cell lung cancer. CDR3 region: CASSPDRQNTEAFF. Here the CDR3 DNA reads TGTGCCAGCAGCCCTGACAGGCAGAACACTGAAGCTTTCTTT.